Here is one T cell receptor (beta chain) with its context. The antigen remains unidentified. The germline gives CDR1 WSHSY, CDR2 SAAADI. CDR3 size: 12 residues. V was clipped by 7 bases and J by 4 bases; unmatched bases: 1. This record comes from a study of cytomegalovirus exposure and HLA in healthy donors. Study-wide results and caveats: Highly shared sequence variants in one cluster were likely a sequencing artifact. Earlier findings revealed that most TCR beta V segments proved productive either about 87% or about 30% of the time.

Primers included in the PCR were 60 Vbeta and 13 Jbeta primers. Repertoires were generated with immunoSEQ multiplex PCR, while TCRdb's copy carries only in-frame clones and drops some. Among 70,000 to 85,000 clones listed, over 70% were seen once. The TCR was taken from a man aged 35-49 years in good health and CMV-seropositive. Sequenced input: PBMCs. The genes are TRBV10-2 and TRBJ2-1; 7 bases match TRBD1. The CDR3 region is CASMTGYNEQFF. In nucleotides, the CDR3 is TGCGCCAGCATGACAGGGTACAATGAGCAGTTCTTC.